What follows describes a single T cell receptor beta chain. Its recognized antigen is unknown. No much larger clonotype is one base removed from it; base qualities were not supplied. The CDR3 numbers 17 residues from cysteine through phenylalanine. Only CDR3 DNA remains: 51 bases, in frame from the first base. Based on the germline V gene, the CDR1 and CDR2 sequences are MNHEY and SVGAGI. Germline trimming amounts to 5 bases on V and 0 bases on J, with 10 as the count of junction bases outside the gene matches. The entry originates in a study of T cells after yellow fever vaccination (dated by TCRdb to 2018 to 2020). For the wider study: The SMART-Seq v4 Ultra Low Input RNA kit was used to prepare libraries from fractions with low cell numbers. Bulk TCR alpha and beta repertoires were sequenced longitudinally to track T-cell clones before and after primary and booster YFV17D yellow fever vaccination. Two healthy male donors, one aged 18 to 29 and one aged 30 to 39 years, made up the cohort. Bulk PBMC replicates and cell subsets were isolated from blood drawn at multiple timepoints before and after both primary and secondary immunization.

On the study overall, not on this receptor specifically: Because the study included only a couple of donors, the extent to which the findings can be generalized is limited. Compared with the primary T-cell response, the secondary T-cell response was weaker but faster, peaking on day 5 rather than day 15. A small share of clonotypes occurred in both CD4 and CD8 compartments, likely arising from convergent recombination. After the booster, most clones that had expanded after primary vaccination were detected again (around 95% of CD4 and 88% of CD8), suggesting broad maintenance of memory. Because abundant contaminating clonotypes from the bulk population could be contained in FACS-sorted repertoires, computational filtering was required.

The sample's treatment or condition label, decoded: live attenuated yellow fever vaccine strain. A standard Ficoll-Paque protocol was used to isolate PBMCs from peripheral blood. Dynabeads CD4 and CD8 positive selection kits were used to isolate the CD4 and CD8 T-cell fractions. RNA was extracted with TriZol from bulk PBMCs, CD4 and CD8 fractions, and dextramer-positive and dextramer-negative fractions. TCR cDNA was made using 5'RACE template switching, a step that added a universal primer site and unique molecular identifiers. Priming for cDNA synthesis came from both the TCR alpha and TCR beta constant segments. Two PCR steps were used to amplify libraries, with sample barcodes and sequencing adapters being added in the second step. Sequencing of libraries was performed on Illumina HiSeq 2500 (2x100 bp) or NovaSeq (2x150 bp). Regarding the original processing steps: Reads were demultiplexed and collapsed into UMI consensus sequences with MIGEC, and V(D)J alignment was performed with MiXCR. Using edgeR on replicate PBMC samples, clonotypes were called vaccine-responding if FDR was below 0.01 and the log2 fold change was above 5 up to day 15. Each bulk clonotype received a CD4 or CD8 identity based on whether the sequenced CD4 or CD8 repertoire contained that clonotype at higher abundance. TCRdb redid the processing of the public reads, applying fastp at Q25 and MiXCR, and retained in-frame beta chains. Entries that share a CDR3 protein sequence are merged under the most common genes and DNA. It is TCRdb's table, rather than the study itself, that gives the V and J calls and clone size. The table for this sample lists about 120,000 distinct CDR3 sequences; 7.2% of them were counted only once. The ten largest clones represent 2.7% of the sample.

The sequenced sample was CD4+ T cells sorted from PBMCs, obtained 45 days after the first yellow fever vaccination. This sequence was found in a man younger than 35 who received the YFV17D yellow fever vaccine. This receptor chain uses TRBV6-5 and TRBJ2-3, and 8 bases in between align with TRBD2. The sequence in DNA is TGTGCCAGCAGTAAACTAGCGGTGACTGCTAGCACAGATACGCAGTATTTT. It codes for CASSKLAVTASTDTQYF.